The subject of this entry is one T cell receptor beta chain. There is no known antigen for this receptor. No qualities accompany the bases; no much larger clone lies one base away. For the CD8 naive samples, CD45RO-negative cells were positively selected for CCR7, yielding a CD45RA+CCR7+ population from which TemRA cells were excluded. Healthy HIV-negative adults with no recently reported acute infections or vaccinations were included as donors. Every donor was a Caucasian adult residing in Nashville, Tennessee, USA. After blood collection by leukapheresis, PBMCs were isolated using Ficoll-Histopaque density gradient centrifugation and then cryopreserved in the vapor phase of liquid nitrogen. Purity and quantity of every magnetically sorted T cell population were checked by analytical flow cytometry. Each sorted fraction had its genomic DNA isolated and then quantified by UV absorbance on a Nanodrop 2000c.

The entry originates in a study of shared clonotypes between healthy human individuals (dated by TCRdb to 2020 to 2021). A note on the overall study: A couple of women and three men aged 18 to 49 years were included in the cohort. For each donor, three plates each were used for CD4 naive and CD4 memory, two plates were used for CD8 naive, and one plate was used for CD8 memory. To estimate repertoire size and how much clonotype sharing occurs between individuals, the study deeply sequenced the blood TCR repertoires of five healthy adults. To increase sequencing depth and limit assay-specific biases, different laboratories used diverse techniques to prepare libraries and sequence TCR repertoires. Leukapheresis yielded between about 0.9 and 9.5 billion PBMCs per donor.

Paper-wide results and their limitations: The genetic and exposure-history diversity represented was limited by the small number of donors. Pairwise subsampling led to the expectation that sequencing depth would affect the degree of clonotype sharing among donors. Compared with non-shared clonotypes, clonotypes shared by all four sorted-subset donors had higher generation probabilities. Roughly 5% of naive CD4, 3.5% of naive CD8, roughly 2.5% of memory CD4, and less than 0.45% of memory CD8 clonotypes were shared across several donors. Even with the large sequencing depth, rarefaction of the sorted-subset datasets indicated that sequencing was incomplete. Sampling was restricted to blood, and TCR repertoires in tissue are likely to differ from TCR repertoires in blood. Naive subsets generally had larger estimated clonotype richness than memory subsets did.

TCR CDR3 regions were amplified from genomic DNA by multiplex PCR using the deep immunoSEQ assay. Extracted genomic DNA from each cell subset was spread evenly across all wells of several immunoSEQ 96-well plates, with each plate serving as a replicate. Each replicate PCR for sorted subsets received roughly 0.2 ug genomic DNA, equal to roughly 30,000 T cell genomes. Purified libraries were quantified with a Qubit 3.0 fluorometer, sized on a Bioanalyzer 2100, and re-quantified with the KAPA Library Quantification kit. Every immunoSEQ 96-well plate was sequenced on a dedicated single-read 150-cycle Illumina NextSeq 550 flow cell. The study's processing was this. The immunoSEQ output contained only junctional sequences without quality scores, so filtering could not match that applied to full-length reads. Sequences were annotated with PyIR, a Python wrapper for IgBLAST v1.9, using IMGT germline references to assign V/J genes and CDR3. Reads were removed for weak V/J assignments (E-value above 1e-6), missing CDR3, stop codons, out-of-frame junctions, or ambiguous translated residues. V3J clonotypes were defined as sequences sharing an identical inferred V gene, J gene, and CDR3 amino acid sequence. To compute the percentage overlap between repertoires, the number of shared unique clonotypes was divided by the size of the smaller repertoire. Richness of each repertoire was evaluated using RTK rarefaction, the Chao1 estimator, and Recon v2.1 estimates of unobserved clonotypes. Generation probabilities were computed with OLGA for all TCRbeta clonotypes obtained by the gDNA method from several donors. Entries here come from immuneACCESS through TCRdb and include only in-frame sequences with V and J called. Some clones fail to appear in such tables; in the studies checked, an unresolved V gene covers under half of the shortfall, and the cause of the remainder is unknown. V, J and clone size are those of that table, while D and trimming were read from the DNA. The sample yields approximately 2,000,000 clones; 80% to 95% were counted once. Less than 2% of the sample lies in the top ten.

Including cysteine and phenylalanine, the CDR3 has 14 amino acids. Only CDR3 DNA is held: 42 bases, read in frame from base 1. Deletion took 2 bases off V and 4 bases off J, with a span of 9 bases between the germline ends. Reading the germline V gene (reference sequence) gives CDR1 MNHEY and CDR2 SMNVEV. The sequence links TRBV27 to TRBJ1-3; confidence is insufficient to name the D gene. Sequencing input: naive CD8+ T cells from PBMCs. This specimen's cell subset or site label, per the study, means: CD45RA+CCR7+. The sequence came from a man between 18 and 29 years old in good health. Some clones in this sample may be carry-over from other donors' samples. The CDR3 region has the sequence CASSLGPAGNTIYF. The DNA reads as follows: TGTGCCAGCAGTTTAGGACCTGCAGGAAACACCATATATTTT.